The table lists the clone carrying this T cell receptor beta chain with many counts. The antigen is undetermined. CDR3 length: 13 residues. CDR1 and CDR2 (germline): SEHNR, FQNEAQ (reference sequence). With 0 bases removed from V and 5 bases from J, the gap between germline ends came to 5 bases. The data were taken from a study of T cells in Graves' hyperthyroidism and ophthalmopathy. TCR beta CDR3 sequences were amplified from RNA transcripts. HTBI primers were employed in a first-round RT-PCR of the TCR CDR3. MiXCR was run by TCRdb on the multiplex PCR reads, yielding one entry per CDR3 protein. Here the sample spans hundreds of thousands of distinct CDR3 sequences, approximately 14% being singletons. Study results and limitations: Most clonotypes expanded in the thyroid (above 0.001) were also present in blood. Model-based prediction identified ophthalmopathy a median approximately 6 months prior to its onset. Through a model of 13 V-J features, ophthalmopathy was separated from stable hyperthyroidism.

This sequence joins TRBV7-9 and TRBJ2-4, with a weak D call TRBD2 (5 bases). This sequence was found in a woman aged 45-60 years with Graves' ophthalmopathy. The specimen was blood. The CDR3 loop reads CASSLARENIQYF. The CDR3 nucleotides are TGTGCCAGCAGCTTAGCGCGGGAAAACATTCAGTACTTC.